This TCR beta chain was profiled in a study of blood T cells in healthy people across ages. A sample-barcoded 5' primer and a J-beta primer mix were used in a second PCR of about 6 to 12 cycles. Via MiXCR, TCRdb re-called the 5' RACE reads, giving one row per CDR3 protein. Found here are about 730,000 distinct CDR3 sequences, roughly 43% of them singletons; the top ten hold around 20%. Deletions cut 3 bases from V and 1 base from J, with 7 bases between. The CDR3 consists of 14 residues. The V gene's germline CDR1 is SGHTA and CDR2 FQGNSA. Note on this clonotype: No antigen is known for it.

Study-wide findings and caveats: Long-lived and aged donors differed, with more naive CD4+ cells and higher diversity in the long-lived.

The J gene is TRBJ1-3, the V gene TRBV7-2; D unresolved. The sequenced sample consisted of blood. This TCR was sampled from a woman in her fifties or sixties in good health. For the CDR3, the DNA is TGTGCCAGCAGCTTCTACGGTTCTGGAAACACCATATATTTT. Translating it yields CASSFYGSGNTIYF.